The T cell receptor beta chain described here comes from a study of T cells in Graves' hyperthyroidism and ophthalmopathy (dated by TCRdb to the late 2010s). For the study in its entirety: Peripheral blood samples were taken at the time of initial diagnosis, prior to any treatment. To identify TCR V-J signatures that set the groups apart, the researchers used a discovery cohort of more than 95 patients, made up of around 42 with Graves' ophthalmopathy and some 58 with stable Graves' hyperthyroidism. Whether ophthalmopathy could be predicted prospectively was tested in an independent validation cohort made up of under 20 hyperthyroidism patients plus 17 patients who later progressed to ophthalmopathy. The approximately 90 discovery patients were randomly split 7:3 into training and test sets. In over five Graves' hyperthyroidism patients, the study also compared T-cell repertoires from thyroid tissue with T-cell repertoires from blood. After blood sampling, hyperthyroidism patients were treated with methimazole at a starting dose of 30 mg daily, and ophthalmopathy patients were treated with high-dose intravenous methylprednisolone. The paper reports TCR Vbeta CDR3 sequencing of approximately 140 peripheral blood samples: under 45 ophthalmopathy, fewer than 80 hyperthyroidism and some 17 progressor patients.

This clonotype was recorded many times. The specificity of this receptor is unknown. No quality values exist for individual bases; no much larger clone is one base distant. CDR1 and CDR2 are drawn from the germline V gene (reference sequence): GTSNPN, SVGIG. Including cysteine and phenylalanine, the CDR3 has 12 amino acids. The retained sequence is limited to the CDR3, 36 bases, with the frame set at the first base. V was cut back by 1 base and J by 6 bases, leaving a gap of 9 bases between them. Graves' hyperthyroidism was defined as stable when no progression to ophthalmopathy occurred over 18 months of follow-up. Hyperthyroidism patients were newly diagnosed, had a disease duration of under 2 months, and were aged 18 to 65 years. Any patient with an uncontrolled infection, another autoimmune disease, pregnancy or lactation was excluded. Clinical symptoms, serum thyroxine and TRAb, thyroid ultrasound, and orbital computed tomography formed the basis for the diagnoses. Ficoll-Paque density gradient centrifugation was used to isolate PBMCs from 9.5 to 10 ml of fresh peripheral blood. Trizol reagent was used to extract total RNA, and RNA quality was then checked on an Agilent 2100 Bioanalyzer.

The TCR beta CDR3 regions were amplified from the RNA transcripts. For the first round of RT-PCR on the TCR CDR3, the HTBI primer set was used together with the Qiagen OneStep RT-PCR kit. The libraries were constructed in a second round of multiplex PCR and then size-selected and purified. Libraries were sequenced paired-end with 100 bp reads on an Illumina HiSeq2000. The source study handled its data this way. SOAPnuke was used to process the raw data, with reads discarded if the reads contained adapters or uncalled bases, had a mean Phred below 15, or lacked an exact constant-primer or identifier match. COPE v1.2.5 was used to merge high-quality paired reads, and clonotypes were defined as unique nucleotide sequences. MiTCR v1.1 was used to align the clonotypes against IMGT TRBV, TRBD and TRBJ reference segments. The analysis was restricted to V-J combinations with a frequency above 0.0001, which together covered 99.2% of the repertoires. A TCS score was defined as the ratio between F50 (clonal expansion) and ExV (chaos), using BLOSUM62-based TCRdist between CDR3 peptides within each V-J. Welch's t-statistics and random forest reduced 500 to 550 V-J features to 13, which were used in a naive Bayes classifier (R e1071). The public sequencing data were trimmed at Q25 with fastp and processed into clonotypes with MiXCR by TCRdb, which kept only in-frame beta chains. CDR3 protein sequences are deduplicated, and each keeps its most common genes and DNA. Here the V and J calls rest on TCRdb's processing, not on the authors' analysis. For this sample there are 650,000 to 700,000 distinct CDR3 sequences; 17% appear just once. In total, the top ten clones hold around a sixth of the sample.

Points the paper makes about the study in general: In validation, progression to ophthalmopathy was predicted by the model with roughly 71% sensitivity and 72% to 80% specificity, a median of about 6 months before onset. Most expanded thyroid clonotypes (frequency above 0.001) were also detected in blood, a finding suggesting that blood repertoires may reflect thyroid immune responses. No statistical method was used to fix the sample size in advance, and group allocation was not hidden from the investigators. Ophthalmopathy was separated from stable hyperthyroidism by a 13 V-J signature model, with around 90% sensitivity and roughly 81% specificity obtained in cross-validation and 80%/75% obtained in testing.

The rearranged segments are TRBV30 and TRBJ1-1; too little of a D gene remains to name it. The sample taken for sequencing was blood. The TCR sequence derives from a man aged 50 or older with Graves' hyperthyroidism. CDR3 reads: CAWSEESAEAFF. The nucleotide sequence reads as follows: TGTGCCTGGAGTGAGGAGTCCGCTGAAGCTTTCTTT.